The 21 T cell receptor beta chains below were found in one sample sequenced in a study of T cell repertoires in cytomegalovirus infection. Their recognized antigens are unknown. Each CDR3 protein gets one entry after TCRdb re-called the reads with MiXCR. This sample yields about 83,000 distinct CDR3 sequences, of which 29% are seen a single time; 71% belongs to the top ten. The material was CD8+ T cells from cultured PBMCs, obtained from culture after CMV antigen stimulation. The origin of the receptors is a human donor in good health (CMV status not recorded). Some clones in this sample may be carry-over from other donors' samples.

The chain combines TRBV4-1 with TRBJ1-5; the D is unclear. Germline CDR1 is MGHRA and CDR2 is YSYEKL. Trimming took 2 bases from V and 5 from J, leaving 13 bases between them. This CDR3 has 15 residues. The CDR3 bases are TGCGCCAGCAGCCAAAGCCCCAGAGGAGATCAGCCCCAGCATTTT. Encoded protein: CASSQSPRGDQPQHF.

The chain combines TRBV12-3 or TRBV12-4 with TRBJ1-6; the match to TRBD1 covers 7 bases. CDR3 length equals 14 residues. V gave up 3 bases and J gave up 8 bases; unmatched junction bases: 4. In DNA, the CDR3 is TGTGCCAGCAGTTTCGGAGACAGGGATTCACCCCTCCACTTT. This codes for CASSFGDRDSPLHF.

This clonotype was detected a few times. This chain joins TRBV6-6 and TRBJ2-1; 13 bases are shared with TRBD2. V gave up 7 bases and J gave up 9 bases; unmatched junction bases: 9. The CDR3 is made up of 15 amino acids. CDR1 and CDR2 (germline): MNHNY, SVGAGI (reference sequence). CDR3 residues: CASTDRLAGGAEQFF. CDR3 bases: TGTGCCAGCACCGATAGACTAGCGGGGGGAGCTGAGCAGTTCTTC.

This clonotype has just a few counts. This chain joins TRBV7-9 and TRBJ1-1; D not certain. V gave up 5 bases and J gave up 1 base, with 8 bases separating them. This CDR3 contains 13 residues. CDR1 is SEHNR, CDR2 FQNEAQ, per germline (reference sequence). This CDR3 is CASSPDQNTEAFF. The CDR3 DNA follows: TGTGCCAGCAGCCCTGACCAGAACACTGAAGCTTTCTTT.

The chain couples TRBV7-2 to TRBJ2-3, with a possible D match to TRBD2 (5 bases). CDR1 is SGHTA, CDR2 FQGNSA, per germline. V was clipped by 2 bases and J by 4 bases, with 10 bases between them. The CDR3 sequence is 14 residues long. The CDR3 DNA reads as TGTGCCAGCAGCTTACTGTTAGCGCCAGATACGCAGTATTTT. Residues: CASSLLLAPDTQYF.

The sample holds a few counts of this clonotype. This chain connects TRBV4-1 to TRBJ1-6; D unresolved. The germline V gene encodes CDR1 MGHRA and CDR2 YSYEKL. This CDR3 comprises 14 residues. Trimming pared 1 base from V and 7 bases from J, leaving 8 bases between. CDR3 bases: TGCGCCAGCAGCCAAGTCGCAGGCAATTCACCCCTCCACTTT. Amino acid sequence: CASSQVAGNSPLHF.

This clonotype was observed a handful of times. CDR3 loop: CASSSGDVRGGYTF. As DNA, the CDR3 is TGTGCCAGCAGCTCGGGGGACGTGCGAGGTGGCTACACCTTC. This sequence joins TRBV7-2 and TRBJ1-2; tentatively, D is TRBD1 (5 bases). V was shortened by 4 bases and J by 7 bases, with 16 bases between the two germline ends. The CDR3 consists of 14 residues. Germline lookup yields CDR1 SGHTA and CDR2 FQGNSA.

V usage is TRBV27 and J usage is TRBJ2-5; weak D call: TRBD1 (7 bases). Germline V CDR1 and CDR2: MNHEY, SMNVEV (reference sequence). CDR3 length: 14 residues. With 4 bases removed from V and 5 bases from J, the gap between germline ends came to 14 bases. The CDR3 nucleotides read TGTGCCAGCAGTTCCAGGGGGGCCAGGGAGACCCAGTACTTC. This codes for CASSSRGARETQYF.

This clonotype was counted between two and nine times. The V and J genes are TRBV2 and TRBJ2-3; unclear D gene. CDR1 SNHLY and CDR2 FYNNEI come from the germline V gene. V dropped 8 bases and J dropped 4 bases, with 7 bases sitting between them. The CDR3 length is 11 residues. Written as DNA, the CDR3 is TGTGCCAGCCCCCGGGCAGATACGCAGTATTTT. Translated: CASPRADTQYF.

The rearrangement uses TRBV11-3 and TRBJ2-3, with 11 bases fitting TRBD2. Germline assignment: CDR1 SGHNT and CDR2 YENEEA. Trimming at V came to 5 bases and at J to 2 bases, leaving 3 bases not matched to a gene. The CDR3 is made up of 15 amino acids. The CDR3 sequence is CASSGTSGLTDTQYF. CDR3 sequence (DNA): TGTGCCAGCAGCGGGACTAGCGGACTCACAGATACGCAGTATTTT.

The chain joins TRBV7-9 to TRBJ1-1; the D gene is possibly TRBD1 (5 bases). CDR3 length: 12 amino acids. The V and J ends lost 4 bases and 11 bases respectively, with 14 bases between them. Germline CDR1 is SEHNR and CDR2 is FQNEAQ (reference sequence). The CDR3 DNA follows: TGTGCCAGCAGCTCGGGAGGGGTCGAGGCTTTCTTT. Translating it yields CASSSGGVEAFF. Complete variable domain (other parts from reference TRBV7-9 and TRBJ1-1): DTGVSQNPRHKITKRGQNVTFRCDPISEHNRLYWYRQTLGQGPEFLTYFQNEAQLEKSRLLSDRFSAERPKGSFSTLEIQRTEQGDSAMYLCASSSGGVEAFFGQGTRLTVV.

This clonotype has more than one count but fewer than ten. As DNA, the CDR3 is TGTGCCAGCAGTTTATCAGATTACAATCAGCCCCAGCATTTT. Translated: CASSLSDYNQPQHF. This sequence joins TRBV28 and TRBJ1-5; no reliable D call. The CDR3 runs to 14 residues. Trimming shortened V by 1 base and J by 3 bases, and 7 bases separated the two germline ends. CDR1 is MDHEN and CDR2 is SYDVKM in the germline V gene.

This chain uses TRBV19 with TRBJ1-1; D remains ambiguous. V dropped 2 bases and J dropped 1 base, with 8 bases sitting between them. This CDR3 contains 14 residues. Germline V gives CDR1 LNHDA, CDR2 SQIVND (reference sequence). The CDR3 spells CASSIFDGNTEAFF. The CDR3 DNA is TGTGCCAGTAGTATATTCGACGGGAACACTGAAGCTTTCTTT.

The rearrangement joins TRBV7-6 to TRBJ1-2, with TRBD1 matching 12 bases. This CDR3 contains 14 residues. Germline V CDR1 and CDR2: SGHVS, FNYEAQ. After removal of 5 bases from V and 8 bases from J, the junction contained 6 bases not matched to a gene. The CDR3 DNA follows: TGTGCCAGCAGCCAGGGGACAGGGGGCGCGGGCTACACCTTC. This encodes CASSQGTGGAGYTF. The variable domain in full, with the rest retrieved from reference TRBV7-6 and TRBJ1-2, is GAGVSQSPRYKVTKRGQDVALRCDPISGHVSLYWYRQALGQGPEFLTYFNYEAQQDKSGLPNDRFSAERPEGSISTLTIQRTEQRDSAMYRCASSQGTGGAGYTFGSGTRLTVV.

By share, this clonotype counts as medium-sized. The chain joins TRBV11-2 to TRBJ2-7, with 12 bases fitting TRBD1. Germline-derived CDR1 and CDR2 are SGHAT and FQNNGV. CDR3 length: 14 residues. V lost 7 bases to trimming and J lost 5 bases; unmatched junction nucleotides: 6. The CDR3 loop reads CASTLGQGANEQYF. The CDR3 bases are TGTGCCAGCACCTTGGGACAGGGGGCCAACGAGCAGTACTTC.

The V and J genes are TRBV13 and TRBJ2-5, with TRBD2 matching 8 bases. The CDR3 contains 15 residues. The trim removed 3 bases at V and 3 bases at J, leaving 6 bases unmatched. Germline CDR1 reads PRHDT; CDR2 reads FYEKMQ (reference sequence). CDR3 loop: CASSFSGGGEETQYF. The DNA for the CDR3 is TGTGCCAGCAGCTTTTCCGGGGGGGGAGAAGAGACCCAGTACTTC.

This clonotype appeared many times. The chain uses TRBV2 and TRBJ1-2; TRBD1 matches 8 bases. The germline V gene encodes CDR1 SNHLY and CDR2 FYNNEI. After removal of 5 bases from V and 7 bases from J, the junction contained 3 bases not matched to a gene. This CDR3 contains 12 residues. CDR3 in DNA: TGTGCCAGCAGTTACAGGGGGGCTGGCTACACCTTC. Amino acid sequence: CASSYRGAGYTF.

The rearrangement links TRBV4-1 to TRBJ2-1; D gene uncertain. This CDR3 region has 15 residues. Looked up from germline, CDR1 is MGHRA and CDR2 is YSYEKL. Trimming removed 1 base at V and 0 bases at J, with 7 bases between. CDR3 region: CASSQVSNSYNEQFF. The CDR3 DNA follows: TGCGCCAGCAGCCAAGTGTCTAACTCCTACAATGAGCAGTTCTTC.

The chain is built from TRBV19 and TRBJ1-5, with D perhaps TRBD1 (5 bases). The length of the CDR3 is 15 residues. Trimming removed 3 bases at V and 5 bases at J, with 14 bases between. Germline CDR1 and CDR2: LNHDA and SQIVND (reference sequence). The CDR3 sequence: CASSIESGGYQPQHF. In nucleotides, the CDR3 is TGTGCCAGTAGTATTGAGTCTGGGGGATATCAGCCCCAGCATTTT.

The chain couples TRBV19 to TRBJ1-1, with D possibly being TRBD1 (5 bases). The V end lost 9 bases, the J end lost 1 base, and 9 bases lay between the germline ends. Germline loops: CDR1 LNHDA, CDR2 SQIVND (reference sequence). This CDR3 is built from 12 residues. CDR3 coding DNA: TGTGCCAGCAGGGTACCGAACACTGAAGCTTTCTTT. This codes for CASRVPNTEAFF. The full variable domain, completed using reference TRBV19 and TRBJ1-1, is DGGITQSPKYLFRKEGQNVTLSCEQNLNHDAMYWYRQDPGQGLRLIYYSQIVNDFQKGDIAEGYSVSREKKESFPLTVTSAQKNPTAFYLCASRVPNTEAFFGQGTRLTVV.

This chain uses TRBV5-4 with TRBJ1-1; D unclear. The germline V gene has CDR1 SGHNT and CDR2 YYREEE (reference sequence). Between the trimmed V and J ends, which lost 4 bases and 1 base, there was a span of 11 bases. The CDR3 extends over 14 amino acids. CDR3 loop: CASSRLAGNTEAFF. The CDR3 DNA reads as TGTGCCAGCAGCCGCCTCGCAGGGAACACTGAAGCTTTCTTT.